The 9 T cell receptor beta chains below were found in one sample sequenced in a study of CD8+ T cells in alopecia areata. The treatment denotes: oral pan-JAK inhibitor, 5-10 mg twice daily. It was cDNA, reverse transcribed from extracted RNA, that served as the sequencing template. The data were produced by immunoSEQ multiplex PCR, yet TCRdb's version contains in-frame clones alone and is incomplete. Of about 200,000 clones in the sample, more than 30% are singletons; the top ten hold roughly 0.5%. The material was CD4+ T cells sorted from blood, obtained at approximately week 34, from a patient treated with tofacitinib. Every receptor here comes from a human donor with alopecia areata.

The chain couples TRBV4-2 to TRBJ2-2, with a weak D call TRBD2 (6 bases). CDR3 length equals 16 residues. V was trimmed by 1 base and J by 4 bases, leaving 13 bases between them. CDR1 and CDR2 from the germline V gene are LGHNA and YNFKEQ. CDR3 protein: CASSQVGSGFTGELFF. The DNA for the CDR3 is TGTGCCAGCAGCCAAGTAGGTAGCGGTTTCACCGGGGAGCTGTTTTTT.

This clone was observed at least ten times. The V and J genes are TRBV4-1 and TRBJ2-3; TRBD2 is a possible D gene (6 bases). This CDR3 spans 15 amino acids. The germline V gene encodes CDR1 MGHRA and CDR2 YSYEKL. Between the trimmed V and J ends, which lost 5 bases and 2 bases, there was a span of 14 bases. The CDR3 DNA sequence: TGCGCCAGCAGCTACAGCGGGTCCTCCACAGATACGCAGTATTTT. Residues: CASSYSGSSTDTQYF.

The table lists this clone with a few counts. The chain couples TRBV30 to TRBJ2-7, with D perhaps TRBD2 (5 bases). V was trimmed by 3 bases and J by 2 bases, leaving 14 bases between them. CDR3 size: 14 residues. The germline V gene encodes CDR1 GTSNPN and CDR2 SVGIG (reference sequence). The CDR3 nucleotides are TGTGCCTGGAGGGGGAGAGCCCCGACCTACGAGCAGTACTTC. Its protein product is CAWRGRAPTYEQYF.

V and J are TRBV9 and TRBJ1-2, with 8 bases that match TRBD1. In germline, CDR1 is SGDLS, CDR2 YYNGEE. CDR3 size: 13 residues. The J segment lost 5 bases and the V segment lost 4 bases, leaving 4 bases of the junction unmatched. DNA for the CDR3: TGTGCCAGCAGCCCAGGACAGGGATATGGCTACACCTTC. The encoded protein is CASSPGQGYGYTF.

This clone has more than one count but fewer than ten. CDR3 amino acids: CASSLRRGVAEAFF. The CDR3 DNA reads TGTGCCAGCAGCTTACGCAGGGGGGTTGCTGAAGCTTTCTTT. V usage is TRBV11-1 and J usage is TRBJ1-1; 7 bases map to TRBD1. The V and J ends lost 2 bases and 6 bases, in that order; junction bases with no gene match: 6. The CDR3 has 14 amino acids. Germline loops: CDR1 SGHAT, CDR2 FQDESV (reference sequence). The variable domain in full, with the rest retrieved from reference TRBV11-1 and TRBJ1-1, is EAEVAQSPRYKITEKSQAVAFWCDPISGHATLYWYRQILGQGPELLVQFQDESVVDDSQLPKDRFSAERLKGVDSTLKIQPAELGDSAMYLCASSLRRGVAEAFFGQGTRLTVV.

The chain links TRBV2 to TRBJ1-1, with TRBD1 identical over 8 bases. CDR1 and CDR2 from the germline V gene are SNHLY and FYNNEI. The CDR3 spans 15 residues. The V gene end was trimmed by 4 bases and the J gene end by 5 bases; junction bases not matched to a gene: 9. CDR3 in DNA: TGTGCCAGCAGTGCGGAGGCAGGGGGCGTGACTGAAGCTTTCTTT. Amino acid sequence: CASSAEAGGVTEAFF.

The chain carries TRBV7-3 and TRBJ2-2; D is unclear. The germline gives CDR1 SGHTA, CDR2 FQGTGA. The CDR3 has 16 amino acids. V was trimmed by 2 bases and J by 6 bases, leaving 16 bases between them. The CDR3 DNA follows: TGTGCCAGCAGCTTATTGGTCTCGGATGGTGCCGGGGAGCTGTTTTTT. Its protein product is CASSLLVSDGAGELFF. Looking up the rest from reference TRBV7-3 and TRBJ2-2 gives the full variable domain: GAGVSQTPSNKVTEKGKYVELRCDPISGHTALYWYRQSLGQGPEFLIYFQGTGAADDSGLPNDRFFAVRPEGSVSTLKIQRTERGDSAVYLCASSLLVSDGAGELFFGEGSRLTVL.

The V and J genes are TRBV7-9 and TRBJ1-1; tentatively, D is TRBD1 (5 bases). The germline V gene has CDR1 SEHNR and CDR2 FQNEAQ (reference sequence). This CDR3 is built from 15 residues. Trimming cost V 4 bases and J 5 bases, with 17 bases left between them. CDR3 sequence reads: CASSSQGRGLTEAFF. The CDR3 DNA follows: TGTGCCAGCAGCTCTCAGGGAAGGGGATTAACTGAAGCTTTCTTT.

Only a few counts were recorded for this clone. J is TRBJ1-4 and V is TRBV30; no firm D call. The germline V gene encodes CDR1 GTSNPN and CDR2 SVGIG (reference sequence). CDR3 length: 14 residues. With 1 base removed from V and 7 bases from J, the gap between germline ends came to 13 bases. CDR3 sequence: CAWSAMSRGEKLFF. In DNA, the CDR3 is TGTGCCTGGAGTGCGATGAGTCGCGGTGAAAAACTGTTTTTT.